These 29 T cell receptor beta chains share one sample of origin, sequenced in a study of beta chain features in type 1 diabetes. Sequencing targeted expressed TCRB transcripts, as all isolated RNA had been reverse transcribed. Here immunoSEQ multiplex PCR was the method, and the copy in TCRdb shows in-frame clones only, minus some. The table has 900,000 or so clones, under 20% seen once. Sequenced: naive CD4+ T cells from blood. These receptors were collected from a young woman in good health.

The V gene is TRBV4-3, the J gene TRBJ1-1, with D possibly TRBD1 on 6 matching bases. The CDR3 extends over 13 amino acids. CDR1 LGHNA and CDR2 YSLEER come from the germline V gene. Trimming left V 1 base short and J 11 bases short, with 14 bases between. CDR3 residues: CASSQAQGFRAFF. CDR3 in DNA: TGCGCCAGCAGCCAAGCGCAGGGGTTTCGCGCTTTCTTT.

This clone came up a few times. This chain links TRBV5-4 with TRBJ2-5; D is unclear. Trimming took 4 bases from V and 1 from J, leaving 17 bases between them. The CDR3 covers 16 residues. Germline-derived CDR1 and CDR2 are SGHNT and YYREEE (reference sequence). CDR3 nucleotide sequence: TGTGCCAGCAGCAAGGACCGCCAATTCCGCCAAGAGACCCAGTACTTC. Encoded protein: CASSKDRQFRQETQYF.

This clone occurred a few times. CDR3 sequence: CASSLVGGAAHFRGYGYTF. The DNA of the CDR3 is TGTGCCAGCAGCTTAGTAGGTGGGGCAGCTCACTTCAGGGGCTATGGCTACACCTTC. The chain recombines TRBV7-2 with TRBJ1-2; tentatively, D is TRBD1 (6 bases). The V and J ends lost 1 base and 4 bases respectively, with 25 bases between them. The CDR3 is 19 residues long. Per the germline V gene, CDR1 is SGHTA and CDR2 is FQGNSA. Filled out from reference TRBV7-2 and TRBJ1-2, the complete variable domain reads GAGVSQSPSNKVTEKGKDVELRCDPISGHTALYWYRQSLGQGLEFLIYFQGNSAPDKSGLPSDRFSAERTGGSVSTLTIQRTQQEDSAVYLCASSLVGGAAHFRGYGYTFGSGTRLTVV.

CDR3 amino acids: CASSSHSGSRYEQYF. CDR3 nucleotides: TGTGCCAGCAGTTCCCATAGCGGGAGTCGTTACGAGCAGTACTTC. The chain links TRBV27 to TRBJ2-7; TRBD2 matches 9 bases. The CDR3 is 15 residues long. After removal of 4 bases from V and 4 bases from J, the junction contained 8 bases not matched to a gene. CDR1 MNHEY and CDR2 SMNVEV come from the germline V gene (reference sequence).

The chain is built from TRBV7-2 and TRBJ2-5, with 10 bases matching TRBD2. V lost 5 bases to trimming and J lost 0 bases; unmatched junction nucleotides: 6. This CDR3 has 16 residues. The V gene's germline CDR1 is SGHTA and CDR2 FQGNSA. CDR3 protein: CASSRGTSVYQETQYF. As DNA, the CDR3 is TGTGCCAGCAGCCGTGGGACTAGCGTTTACCAAGAGACCCAGTACTTC.

The chain recombines TRBV10-3 with TRBJ1-5; TRBD1 matches 7 bases. The CDR3 length is 13 residues. The germline CDR1 and CDR2 sequences are ENHRY and SYGVKD. V trimming: 6 bases; J trimming: 4 bases; junction bases outside the gene matches: 3. CDR3: CAIRGTVNQPQHF. The DNA for the CDR3 is TGTGCCATCAGGGGGACAGTTAATCAGCCCCAGCATTTT.

This clone was seen only a few times. This chain uses TRBV18 with TRBJ2-1; 11 bases are shared with TRBD2. The CDR3 extends over 16 amino acids. J gave up 7 bases and V 3 bases, and 8 bases lay outside the gene matches. Germline lookup yields CDR1 KGHSH and CDR2 LQKENI. The CDR3 region has the DNA TGTGCCAGCTCACCGATAGCGGGGGGGCGGTGGAATGAGCAGTTCTTC. This codes for CASSPIAGGRWNEQFF. The full variable domain, in which reference TRBV18 and TRBJ2-1 provide the parts outside the CDR3, is NAGVMQNPRHLVRRRGQEARLRCSPMKGHSHVYWYRQLPEEGLKFMVYLQKENIIDESGMPKERFSAEFPKEGPSILRIQQVVRGDSAAYFCASSPIAGGRWNEQFFGPGTRLTVL.

The J gene is TRBJ2-1, the V gene TRBV28; 8 positions agree with TRBD1. The CDR3 is 12 amino acids. The trim removed 4 bases at V and 15 bases at J, leaving 8 bases unmatched. Germline V lookup: CDR1 MDHEN, CDR2 SYDVKM. CDR3 DNA: TGTGCCAGCAGTTCCCCGGACAGGGTTCCGTTCTTC. Residues: CASSSPDRVPFF.

The chain has TRBV2 and TRBJ1-4; 8 bases align to TRBD1. Germline trimming cut 6 bases from V and 5 bases from J; bases unmatched to any gene: 8. CDR1 is SNHLY, CDR2 FYNNEI, per germline. This CDR3 has 15 amino acids. Written as DNA, the CDR3 is TGTGCCAGCAGCGAACGGACAGGGCTGAATGAAAAACTGTTTTTT. Translated: CASSERTGLNEKLFF.

The J gene is TRBJ1-5, the V gene TRBV27; TRBD1 agrees at 7 bases. Germline V gene sequence: CDR1 MNHEY, CDR2 SMNVEV (reference sequence). This CDR3 comprises 12 residues. V shed 6 bases and J 9 bases; nucleotides not matched to a gene: 5. CDR3 sequence reads: CASRTGFGPQHF. Written as DNA, the CDR3 is TGTGCCAGCAGGACAGGGTTTGGGCCCCAGCATTTT.

The rearrangement links TRBV7-2 to TRBJ2-7, with 7 bases fitting TRBD1. The V segment lost 2 bases and the J segment 6 bases; nucleotides outside the gene matches: 4. Germline lookup yields CDR1 SGHTA and CDR2 FQGNSA. CDR3 length: 13 amino acids. CDR3 sequence (DNA): TGTGCCAGCAGCTTATTGACAGGGAGCGAGCAGTACTTC. Translating it yields CASSLLTGSEQYF.

The gene calls are TRBV18 and TRBJ2-7; 9 bases match TRBD2. CDR3 length: 15 residues. J lost 3 bases, V lost 3 bases, and 6 bases had no gene match. Germline loops: CDR1 KGHSH, CDR2 LQKENI. The chain's CDR3 is CASSPRLAEIYEQYF. DNA of the CDR3: TGTGCCAGCTCACCCCGACTAGCGGAGATCTACGAGCAGTACTTC.

This rearrangement joins TRBV7-8 to TRBJ2-4; D not certain. The CDR3 is made up of 14 amino acids. The germline V gene has CDR1 SGHVS and CDR2 FQNEAQ. The V and J ends lost 5 bases and 7 bases respectively, with 15 bases between them. CDR3: CASSKDMAGNIQYF. In DNA form, the CDR3 reads TGTGCCAGCAGCAAAGACATGGCTGGGAACATTCAGTACTTC.

This clone has only a few counts. This chain connects TRBV5-1 to TRBJ2-1; perhaps TRBD2 as D (6 bases). Trimming took off 3 bases at V and 9 bases at J, with 13 bases between the two ends. In germline, CDR1 is SGHRS, CDR2 YFSETQ. The CDR3 length is 13 residues. CDR3 residues: CASSSVGGGEQFF. CDR3 DNA: TGCGCCAGCAGCTCGGTCGGGGGTGGTGAGCAGTTCTTC.

This clone was seen only a few times. The CDR3 here is CASSLGPTGNEQFF. In nucleotides, the CDR3 is TGTGCCAGCAGCTTGGGGCCGACAGGTAATGAGCAGTTCTTC. The gene calls are TRBV5-6 and TRBJ2-1; maybe TRBD1 (6 bases). This CDR3 spans 14 amino acids. V lost 0 bases and J lost 7, with 11 bases in between. CDR1 and CDR2 from the germline V gene are SGHDT and YYEEEE.

The chain joins TRBV7-3 to TRBJ2-3; 11 bases align to TRBD2. Per the germline V gene, CDR1 is SGHTA and CDR2 is FQGTGA. V shed 5 bases and J 5 bases; nucleotides not matched to a gene: 6. This CDR3 region has 15 residues. CDR3 in DNA: TGTGCCAGCAGCCTGTGGGGGACTAGCGGAGATACGCAGTATTTT. Its translation: CASSLWGTSGDTQYF.

The chain joins TRBV5-6 to TRBJ1-2; D may be TRBD1 (5 bases). Trimming left V 4 bases short and J 4 bases short, with 11 bases between. This CDR3 comprises 13 residues. CDR1 and CDR2 (germline): SGHDT, YYEEEE. CDR3 loop: CASSRTQGYGYTF. The CDR3 nucleotides read TGTGCCAGCAGCCGGACCCAGGGCTATGGCTACACCTTC.

This clone appeared a few times. V usage is TRBV6-6 and J usage is TRBJ2-4; D is possibly TRBD2 (6 bases). This CDR3 comprises 16 residues. Trimming pared 4 bases from V and 0 bases from J, leaving 13 bases between. The V gene's germline CDR1 is MNHNY and CDR2 SVGAGI (reference sequence). The CDR3 nucleotides are TGTGCCAGCAGTTTAACGCGGGGACTAGCCAAAAACATTCAGTACTTC. Translating it yields CASSLTRGLAKNIQYF.

Only a few counts were recorded for this clone. This chain connects TRBV4-1 to TRBJ1-2; possible D gene TRBD1, 5 bases. Germline V gene sequence: CDR1 MGHRA, CDR2 YSYEKL. The V gene lost 0 bases and the J gene lost 8 bases, with 16 bases spanning the gap. The CDR3 consists of 15 residues. The CDR3 region is CASSQDRSRGAGYTF. The CDR3 region has the DNA TGCGCCAGCAGCCAAGATCGTAGTCGGGGCGCGGGCTACACCTTC.

The chain combines TRBV7-2 with TRBJ2-7; 7 bases agree with TRBD2. Germline V gene data show CDR1 as SGHTA and CDR2 as FQGNSA. V lost 6 bases, J lost 6 bases, and 11 bases stayed unmatched. The CDR3 runs 14 residues. DNA for the CDR3: TGTGCCAGCAGTGCTAGCGGAGGGATAGGCGAGCAGTACTTC. This sequence encodes CASSASGGIGEQYF. The full variable domain, completed using reference TRBV7-2 and TRBJ2-7, is GAGVSQSPSNKVTEKGKDVELRCDPISGHTALYWYRQSLGQGLEFLIYFQGNSAPDKSGLPSDRFSAERTGGSVSTLTIQRTQQEDSAVYLCASSASGGIGEQYFGPGTRLTVT.

This clone was observed a handful of times. This chain connects TRBV28 to TRBJ2-1; 7 bases fit TRBD1. The CDR3 spans 14 residues. V trimming: 3 bases; J trimming: 12 bases; junction bases outside the gene matches: 11. Germline CDR1 reads MDHEN; CDR2 reads SYDVKM. Written as DNA, the CDR3 is TGTGCCAGCAGTTTTCAGACAGGGTGGACAGCGCAGTTCTTC. Translation gives CASSFQTGWTAQFF.

The chain links TRBV2 to TRBJ1-4; 9 bases match TRBD1. The CDR3 runs to 15 residues. CDR1 SNHLY and CDR2 FYNNEI come from the germline V gene. V dropped 7 bases and J dropped 7; count of bases not matched to a gene: 10. CDR3 bases: TGTGCCAGCACCTTCTACAGGGGGCGTGTTGAAAAACTGTTTTTT. It translates to CASTFYRGRVEKLFF.

This clone appeared a few times. The chain uses TRBV20-1 and TRBJ1-2, with unresolved D. Germline CDR1 is DFQATT and CDR2 is SNEGSKA (reference sequence). V was pared by 3 bases and J by 6 bases, with 5 bases between. This CDR3 is 10 amino acids long. DNA of the CDR3: TGCAGTGCTAGTTGGAATGGCTACACCTTC. As protein: CSASWNGYTF.

On this clone: Other DNA sequences within the sample encode an identical CDR3. The J gene is TRBJ2-7, the V gene TRBV7-2, with D hard to call. V shed 4 bases and J shed 0 bases, with 10 bases lying between them. CDR1 SGHTA and CDR2 FQGNSA come from the germline V gene. CDR3 size: 14 residues. This chain's CDR3 is CASSSSRSSYEQYF. CDR3 in DNA: TGTGCCAGCAGCTCCTCGCGGAGCTCCTACGAGCAGTACTTC.

The rearrangement uses TRBV10-3 and TRBJ2-5; maybe TRBD2 (6 bases). This CDR3 region has 12 residues. V was clipped by 10 bases and J by 3 bases, with 12 bases between them. Germline V gives CDR1 ENHRY, CDR2 SYGVKD. In nucleotides, the CDR3 is TGTGCCACCTCCCCGGGGGAAGAGACCCAGTACTTC. It codes for CATSPGEETQYF.

Only a few counts were recorded for this clone. The chain has TRBV18 and TRBJ1-5; 10 bases are a match to TRBD1. CDR3 length: 16 residues. CDR1 and CDR2 from the germline V gene are KGHSH and LQKENI. V lost 6 bases to trimming and J lost 5 bases; unmatched junction nucleotides: 10. Here the CDR3 reads CASSRFPGTGDQPQHF. DNA for the CDR3: TGTGCCAGCTCTCGGTTCCCTGGGACAGGGGATCAGCCCCAGCATTTT.

In its sample, this clone was seen a few times. The rearrangement joins TRBV20-1 to TRBJ1-1; the D is unclear. This CDR3 is built from 11 residues. V lost 7 bases and J lost 0, with 6 bases in between. Per the germline V gene, CDR1 is DFQATT and CDR2 is SNEGSKA (reference sequence). CDR3 in DNA: TGCAGTGTTAGGATGAACACTGAAGCTTTCTTT. Protein sequence: CSVRMNTEAFF.

This clone was recorded a few times. The chain joins TRBV4-3 to TRBJ2-1, with 8 bases matching TRBD2. Trimming cost V 6 bases and J 3 bases; bases outside gene matches: 1. Per germline, CDR1 LGHNA and CDR2 YSLEER. The CDR3 runs 13 residues. CDR3 region: CASSLAGYNEQFF. The DNA of the CDR3 is TGCGCCAGCAGTCTAGCGGGCTACAATGAGCAGTTCTTC.

Concerning this clone: Other DNA sequences within the sample encode an identical CDR3. The J gene is TRBJ1-3, the V gene TRBV5-1; no definite D call. Germline V gene lookup returns CDR1 SGHRS and CDR2 YFSETQ. V gave up 0 bases and J gave up 0 bases, with 4 bases separating them. CDR3 size: 14 residues. Here the CDR3 DNA reads TGCGCCAGCAGCTTGGGAAACTCTGGAAACACCATATATTTT. Encoded protein: CASSLGNSGNTIYF.